The entry below describes one T cell receptor beta chain. Cells sorted as Tregs were CD4+, CD25+ and CD127-/low. The CDR3 has 16 residues. The V and J ends lost 2 bases and 3 bases, in that order; junction bases with no gene match: 7. Germline assignment: CDR1 MNHNS and CDR2 SASEGT. TCRdb reanalysed the 5' RACE reads using MiXCR and keeps one entry per CDR3 protein. Counted here are over 45,000 distinct CDR3 sequences, roughly 28% occurring once; the ten biggest clones make up 2% to 2.5%. The sequencing sample was made of tumor-infiltrating Tregs sorted from the breast tumor. The chain combines TRBV6-1 with TRBJ1-5, with 7 bases that match TRBD1. The clonotype comes from a female donor with breast cancer. The DNA for the CDR3 is TGTGCCAGCAGTGAAACGATACAGGGGCTCAATCAGCCCCAGCATTTT. This gives the protein CASSETIQGLNQPQHF.